Listed below are T cell receptor beta chains from one sample, sequenced in a study of prognosis after radiotherapy for stage I lung cancer. TCRdb ran MiXCR on the multiplex PCR reads and lists one entry per CDR3 protein. The sample comprises about 27,000 distinct CDR3 sequences, roughly 50% of which are singletons, and 14% to 15% rests with the top ten. The sequences come from PBMCs, collected before or after stereotactic body radiation therapy (not recorded which). The receptor source for this set is a donor of 50 years or more with non-small cell lung cancer. The CDR3 runs from the conserved cysteine through the conserved F or W. D genes are given only for firm matches. Expanded clones get a size class; other rows say once, few or many, or leave the size out.

d_gene	j_gene	v_gene	abundance	CDR3nt	CDR3aa
.	TRBJ1-4	TRBV6-1	many	TGTGCCAGCAGCCCGGGAAGAACTGAAAAACTGTTTTTT	CASSPGRTEKLFF
.	TRBJ1-2	TRBV27	.	TGTGCCAGCAGTGACTCGAAGGAAAGTGGCTACACCTTC	CASSDSKESGYTF
.	TRBJ1-5	TRBV27	.	TGTGCCAGCAGTGTATGGGGGTTTAGCAATCAGCCCCAGCATTTT	CASSVWGFSNQPQHF
.	TRBJ1-1	TRBV5-4	.	TGTGCCAGCAGCTTGGAAGGAAACACTGAAGCTTTCTTT	CASSLEGNTEAFF
.	TRBJ1-2	TRBV6-1	.	TGTGCCAGCAGTCCTAGCGGGGGTACCGATTCCCTATATGGCTACACCTTC	CASSPSGGTDSLYGYTF
.	TRBJ1-4	TRBV7-9	many	TGTGCCAGCAGCCTCGCCTTGTTTAGAGATAATGAAAAACTGTTTTTT	CASSLALFRDNEKLFF
TRBD2	TRBJ2-5	TRBV20-1	once	TGCAGTGCTAGAGATCTAGCGGGGGTCCAAGAGAACCAGTACTTC	CSARDLAGVQENQYF
.	TRBJ2-5	TRBV19	many	TGTGCCAGTAGTAAAAAGGGAGTCGGTCAAGAGACCCAGTACTTC	CASSKKGVGQETQYF
.	TRBJ2-1	TRBV5-4	many	TGTGCCAGCAGCTTGGGGCTAGACGATGAGCAGTTCTTC	CASSLGLDDEQFF
TRBD2	TRBJ2-1	TRBV5-1	many	TGCGCCAGCACCCCCGGGACTAGCGGTAATGAGCAGTTCTTC	CASTPGTSGNEQFF
.	TRBJ1-2	TRBV24-1	medium-sized	TGTGCCACCAGTGAGGCTGACCGAAGGAAGGGCTACACCTTC	CATSEADRRKGYTF
.	TRBJ2-1	TRBV11-2	medium-sized	TGTGCCAGCAGCTTTTCGAGGGCCAGGGGAGGGGATGAGCAGTTCTTC	CASSFSRARGGDEQFF
.	TRBJ2-7	TRBV3-1	.	TGTGCCAGCAGCCAAGGCCCGGAATCCGAGCAGTACTTC	CASSQGPESEQYF
TRBD2	TRBJ2-3	TRBV7-2	many	TGTGCCAGCAGCTTGGGGGGAGGGGTCACAGATACGCAGTATTTT	CASSLGGGVTDTQYF
TRBD1	TRBJ2-5	TRBV12-3/TRBV12-4	many	TGTGCCAGCACGCCGGGACAGGGGATTGGGGAGACCCAGTACTTC	CASTPGQGIGETQYF
.	TRBJ2-1	TRBV5-8	many	TGTGCCAGCAGCTCCTATAATGAGCAGTTCTTC	CASSSYNEQFF
.	TRBJ1-4	TRBV4-1	many	TGCGCCAGCAGGATTACAGCAACTAATGAAAAACTGTTTTTT	CASRITATNEKLFF
TRBD2	TRBJ2-1	TRBV12-3/TRBV12-4	.	TGTGCCAGCATATCTTACGTGACTAGCGGGTACAGCTCCTACAATGAGCAGTTCTTC	CASISYVTSGYSSYNEQFF
TRBD1	TRBJ1-2	TRBV24-1	medium-sized	TGTGCCACCAGTGAGACCGACAGGGATATTGGCTACACCTTC	CATSETDRDIGYTF
TRBD2	TRBJ2-3	TRBV19	many	TGTGCCAGTAGTCGGACTAGCGGGGGGCCGCGCACAGATACGCAGTATTTT	CASSRTSGGPRTDTQYF
.	TRBJ2-7	TRBV7-8	.	TGTGCCAGCAGCTTAAATTCGGGACTCTACGAGCAGTACTTC	CASSLNSGLYEQYF
TRBD1	TRBJ1-1	TRBV12-3/TRBV12-4	medium-sized	TGTGCCAGCAGTCAAAGGACAGGGTCTGAAGCTTTCTTT	CASSQRTGSEAFF
.	TRBJ2-7	TRBV28	.	TGTGCCAGCAGTTTCCTCCTCGGGGGTACAGGGACAACATACGAGCATTACTTC	CASSFLLGGTGTTYEHYF
TRBD1	TRBJ2-5	TRBV12-3/TRBV12-4	.	TGTGCCAGCAGTACTGGACAGGCAGCCCAAGAGACCCAGTACTTC	CASSTGQAAQETQYF
.	TRBJ1-1	TRBV19	.	TGTGCCAGTAGTAGGGGACGGGGGATGAACACTGAAGCTTTCTTT	CASSRGRGMNTEAFF
TRBD2	TRBJ2-7	TRBV6-1	medium-sized	TGTGCCAGCAGAACATACTCTAGCGGGAGGGCCGTGTTC	CASRTYSSGRAVF
TRBD1	TRBJ2-2	TRBV24-1	.	TGTGCCACCAGAGACAGGGATGAGGAGCTGTTTTTT	CATRDRDEELFF
.	TRBJ2-1	TRBV7-2	.	TGTGCCAGCAACTATACCGGGAAAGGTAACAATGAGCAGTTCTTC	CASNYTGKGNNEQFF
.	TRBJ2-2	TRBV24-1	many	TGTGCCACCAGTGACCAAACCGGGGGGAACACCGGGGAGCTGTTTTTT	CATSDQTGGNTGELFF
.	TRBJ1-3	TRBV2	once	TGTGCCAGCAGTGACTTTGGAGGGGGAAACACCATATATTTT	CASSDFGGGNTIYF
.	TRBJ2-7	TRBV30	many	TGTGCCTGGAGTGTAGGGCTGTCCTACGAGCAGTACTTC	CAWSVGLSYEQYF
TRBD1	TRBJ1-1	TRBV15	.	TGTGCCACCAGCAGAGATCGATTTGGACAGGCCTCCACTGAAGCTTTCTTT	CATSRDRFGQASTEAFF
.	TRBJ2-5	TRBV6-1	many	TGTGCCAGCAGTGAAACGTGGGGGAACCGCCGGGAGACCCAGTACTTC	CASSETWGNRRETQYF
.	TRBJ1-1	TRBV10-3	many	TGTGCCACCTCGAGGGACACTGAAGCTTTCTTT	CATSRDTEAFF
.	TRBJ1-3	TRBV7-3	many	TGTGCCAGCAGCCCCGGGCCCCCCGGGGCCACCATATATTTT	CASSPGPPGATIYF
.	TRBJ2-1	TRBV9	.	TGTGCCAGCAACGAGGGGGGGGAGAATGAGCAGTTCTTC	CASNEGGENEQFF
.	TRBJ2-2	TRBV20-1	many	TGCAGTGTCACACGAGGGCAGCTCACCGGGGAGCTGTTTTTT	CSVTRGQLTGELFF
.	TRBJ2-5	TRBV7-2	many	TGTGCCAGCAGCTTATACTTCCAAGAGACCCAGTACTTC	CASSLYFQETQYF
.	TRBJ2-1	TRBV28	many	TGTGCCAGCAGAGAGGGGGTTACGGAGCAGTTCTTC	CASREGVTEQFF
.	TRBJ1-6	TRBV7-9	many	TGTGCCAGCAGCCATCCGGGGGATAATTCACCCCTCCACTTT	CASSHPGDNSPLHF
.	TRBJ2-1	TRBV7-6	many	TGTGCCAGCTCAGGGTACAATGAGCAGTTCTTC	CASSGYNEQFF
.	TRBJ1-2	TRBV5-6	.	TGTGCCAGCAGCTTGTCGGGGCTTCTTGATGGCTACACCTTC	CASSLSGLLDGYTF
TRBD1	TRBJ1-2	TRBV5-8	.	TGTGCCAGCAGCTCCGATTCCCAGGGGGCGCGAGGCTACACCTTC	CASSSDSQGARGYTF
TRBD1	TRBJ2-3	TRBV6-2/TRBV6-3	.	TGTGCCAGTCAGGACAGGGTGGCATCATATACGCAGTATTTT	CASQDRVASYTQYF
.	TRBJ2-1	TRBV11-3	.	TGTGCCAGCAGCTTTCTTGGGGGCTCCTACAATGAGCAGTTCTTC	CASSFLGGSYNEQFF
TRBD1	TRBJ2-1	TRBV20-1	.	TGCAGTGCTAGACAAGCCGGGACAGGAAACTACAATGAGCAGTTCTTC	CSARQAGTGNYNEQFF
.	TRBJ1-6	TRBV5-6	.	TGTGCCAGCAGCTTGGACAGATATTCACCCCTCCACTTT	CASSLDRYSPLHF
.	TRBJ1-1	TRBV7-3	.	TGTGCCAGCAGCCTCTCCATGGGGGGCACTGAAGCTTTCTTT	CASSLSMGGTEAFF
TRBD2	TRBJ2-1	TRBV7-2	.	TGTGCCAGCAGCCTAACTTACGGTAGGGCTAGCGGAGTCTACAATGAGCAGTTCTTC	CASSLTYGRASGVYNEQFF
.	TRBJ2-1	TRBV20-1	once	TGCAGTGCTAGAGATGCGTCGGTAGCGTATTCCTCCTACAATGAGCAGTTCTTC	CSARDASVAYSSYNEQFF